The text below deals with one T cell receptor (beta chain). Its target is not known. This record belongs to a study of cytomegalovirus exposure and HLA in healthy donors. The overall study: From donors who were HLA-typed, an early data release held 80 million or so unique TCRs. Points from the study as a whole: Cytomegalovirus-associated status was assigned to roughly 160 TCR beta chains.

The CDR3 is 15 amino acids. Trimming shortened V by 0 bases and J by 11 bases, and 19 bases separated the two germline ends. The germline CDR1 and CDR2 sequences are SGHTA and FQGNSA. The PCR contained 60 Vbeta and 13 Jbeta primers. Under the authors' procedure: Approximately 11 million of the 80 million or so unique TCR beta chains counted in a later analysis were shared. The table came from immunoSEQ multiplex PCR; TCRdb's copy has only in-frame clones and leaves some out. D and trimming come from the DNA, and the V and J calls and clone size come from that table. This sample has 100,000 to 150,000 clones; less than 80% occur once, and the top ten carry more than 2.5%.

The chain uses TRBV7-2 and TRBJ1-1; no firm D call. Source material: PBMCs. This TCR derives from a woman between 50 and 59 years old in good health and CMV-seronegative. The CDR3 DNA follows: TGTGCCAGCAGCTTAGCAGATAGTGTACCAAGCTTGGCTTTCTTT. Protein: CASSLADSVPSLAFF.